This T cell receptor (beta chain) was retrieved from a study of Tregs in tolerant kidney transplant recipients. Study observations and caveats: Few patients were studied, so findings need validation in larger groups.

As to this clone: The antigen remains unidentified.

Sequenced by immunoSEQ multiplex PCR; TCRdb stores in-frame clones only, minus some. Counted here are fewer than 95,000 clones, 80% to 95% occurring once; the ten biggest clones make up roughly 1.7%. Mixed chimerism was transient after nonmyeloablative marrow transplants from related graft donors. The CDR3 extends over 15 amino acids. Material: CD4+ T cells from blood (PBMCs), obtained 12 months after the transplant. V and J are TRBV12-1 and TRBJ2-7; the D call TRBD2 from the table was never checked on the DNA. TRBV12-1 is listed as a pseudogene. This clonotype was obtained from a human patient who received a combined kidney and bone marrow transplant. Some of these T cells may belong to the graft donor. CDR3 bases: TGTGCCAGCAGGACGACTAGGCTTCAATGTTACGAGCAGTACTTC. It specifies CASRTTRLQCYEQYF.